This T cell receptor beta chain was observed in a study of T cells in women clearing cervical HPV infection. Study as a whole: Donors had HPV16-related CIN3 or worse; 2 had invasive cancer. Points from the study as a whole: Cases carried less TRBV6-7 than controls: about 0.1% versus 0.15%.

About this clone itself: Antigen specificity is unknown. With the read ending 3 residues before the CDR3 end, the germline J gene is used to fill in that end.

Profiling relied on immunoSEQ multiplex PCR, and the TCRdb table lists in-frame clones only, not all of them. Its table records 40,000 to 55,000 clones. The V gene's germline CDR1 is LNHDA and CDR2 SQIVND (reference sequence). CDR3 length: 13 amino acids. Sample: blood buffy coat. The chain combines TRBV19 with TRBJ2-4, with a weak D call TRBD1 (5 bases). The origin of this receptor is a woman between 18 and 69 years old with a cervical HPV16 infection that either progressed to CIN3+ or cleared (not recorded which). The CDR3 spells CASTLKNRHGQYF. The sequenced CDR3 bases are TGTGCCAGTACCCTTAAGAACAGGCATGGT.